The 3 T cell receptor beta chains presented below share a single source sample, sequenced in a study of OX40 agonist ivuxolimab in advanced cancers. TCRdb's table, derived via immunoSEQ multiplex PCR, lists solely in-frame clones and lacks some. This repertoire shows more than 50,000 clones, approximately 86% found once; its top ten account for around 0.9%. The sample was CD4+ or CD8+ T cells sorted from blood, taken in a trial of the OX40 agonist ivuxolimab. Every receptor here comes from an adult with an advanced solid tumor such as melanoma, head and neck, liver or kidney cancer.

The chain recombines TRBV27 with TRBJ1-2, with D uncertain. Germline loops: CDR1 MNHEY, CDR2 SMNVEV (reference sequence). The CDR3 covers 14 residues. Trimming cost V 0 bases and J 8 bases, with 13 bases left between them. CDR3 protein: CASSLSAGVRGYTF. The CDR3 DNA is TGTGCCAGCAGTTTATCGGCTGGGGTCCGAGGCTACACCTTC.

This CDR3 is CSARILGGAFF. For the CDR3, the DNA is TGCAGTGCTAGAATTTTAGGGGGAGCTTTCTTT. The chain uses TRBV20-1 and TRBJ1-1, with D possibly matching TRBD1 (6 bases). The length of the CDR3 is 11 residues. Germline CDR1 and CDR2: DFQATT and SNEGSKA (reference sequence). V lost 2 bases and J 10 bases, leaving 11 bases between the germline ends.

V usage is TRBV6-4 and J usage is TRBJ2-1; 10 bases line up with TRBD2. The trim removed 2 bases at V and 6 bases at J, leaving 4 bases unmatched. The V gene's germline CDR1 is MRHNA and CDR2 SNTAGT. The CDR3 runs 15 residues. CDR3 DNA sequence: TGTGCCAGCAGTGACGAGGGACTAGCGTCCAATGAGCAGTTCTTC. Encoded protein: CASSDEGLASNEQFF.